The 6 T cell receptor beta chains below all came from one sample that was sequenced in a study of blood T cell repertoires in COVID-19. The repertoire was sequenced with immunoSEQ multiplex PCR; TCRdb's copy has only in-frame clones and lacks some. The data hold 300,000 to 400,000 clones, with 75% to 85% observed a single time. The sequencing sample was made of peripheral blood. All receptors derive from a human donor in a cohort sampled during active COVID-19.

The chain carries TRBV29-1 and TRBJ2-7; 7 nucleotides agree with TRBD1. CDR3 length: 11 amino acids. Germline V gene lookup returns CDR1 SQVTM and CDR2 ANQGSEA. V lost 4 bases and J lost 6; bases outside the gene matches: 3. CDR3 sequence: CSVVTGTEQYF. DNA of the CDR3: TGCAGCGTTGTGACAGGGACCGAGCAGTACTTC.

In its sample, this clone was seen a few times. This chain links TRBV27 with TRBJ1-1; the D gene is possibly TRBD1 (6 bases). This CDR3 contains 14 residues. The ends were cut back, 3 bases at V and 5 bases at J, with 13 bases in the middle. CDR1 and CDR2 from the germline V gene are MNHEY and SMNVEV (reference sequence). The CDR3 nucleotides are TGTGCCAGCAGTTTGATCACAGGGCGAACTGAAGCTTTCTTT. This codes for CASSLITGRTEAFF.

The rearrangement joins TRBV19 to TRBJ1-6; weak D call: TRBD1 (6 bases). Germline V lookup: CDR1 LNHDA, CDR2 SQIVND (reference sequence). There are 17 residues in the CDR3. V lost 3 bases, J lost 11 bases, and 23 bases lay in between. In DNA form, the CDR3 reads TGTGCCAGTAGTATTTTAGGATCTTTAGGGGGTTTGGCACCCCTCCACTTT. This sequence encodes CASSILGSLGGLAPLHF.

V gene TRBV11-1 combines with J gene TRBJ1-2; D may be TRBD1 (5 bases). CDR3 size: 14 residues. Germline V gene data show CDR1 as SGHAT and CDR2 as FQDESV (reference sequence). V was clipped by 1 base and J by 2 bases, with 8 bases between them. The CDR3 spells CASSLGAGNYGYTF. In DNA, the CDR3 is TGTGCCAGCAGCTTAGGAGCAGGGAACTATGGCTACACCTTC.

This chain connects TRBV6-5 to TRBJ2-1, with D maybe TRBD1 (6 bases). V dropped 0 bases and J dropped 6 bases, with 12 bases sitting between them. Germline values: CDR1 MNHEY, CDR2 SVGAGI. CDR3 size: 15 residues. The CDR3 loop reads CASSYSDRIFNEQFF. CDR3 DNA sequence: TGTGCCAGCAGTTACTCCGACAGGATATTCAATGAGCAGTTCTTC.

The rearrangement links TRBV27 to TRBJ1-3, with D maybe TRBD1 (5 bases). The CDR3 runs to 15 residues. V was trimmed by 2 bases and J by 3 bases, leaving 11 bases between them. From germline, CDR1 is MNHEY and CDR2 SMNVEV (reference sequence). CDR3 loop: CASSLHGGGGNTIYF. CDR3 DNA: TGTGCCAGCAGTTTACATGGGGGAGGTGGAAACACCATATATTTT.